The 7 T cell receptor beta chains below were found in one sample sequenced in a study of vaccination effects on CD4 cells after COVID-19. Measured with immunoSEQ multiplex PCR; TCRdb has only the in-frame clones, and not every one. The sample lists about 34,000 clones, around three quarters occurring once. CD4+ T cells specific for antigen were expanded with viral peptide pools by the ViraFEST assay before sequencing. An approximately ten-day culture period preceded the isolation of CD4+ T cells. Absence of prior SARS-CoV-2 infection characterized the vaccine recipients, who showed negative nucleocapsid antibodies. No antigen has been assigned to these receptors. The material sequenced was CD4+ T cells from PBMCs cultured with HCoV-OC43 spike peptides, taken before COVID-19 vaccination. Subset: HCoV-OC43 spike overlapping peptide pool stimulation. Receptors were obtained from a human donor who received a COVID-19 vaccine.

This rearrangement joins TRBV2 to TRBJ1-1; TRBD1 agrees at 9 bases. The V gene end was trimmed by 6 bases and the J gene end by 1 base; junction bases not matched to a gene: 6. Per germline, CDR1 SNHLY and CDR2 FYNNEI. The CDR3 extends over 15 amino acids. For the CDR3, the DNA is TGTGCCAGCAGCCTCGAGACAGGGGGGAACACTGAAGCTTTCTTT. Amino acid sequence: CASSLETGGNTEAFF.

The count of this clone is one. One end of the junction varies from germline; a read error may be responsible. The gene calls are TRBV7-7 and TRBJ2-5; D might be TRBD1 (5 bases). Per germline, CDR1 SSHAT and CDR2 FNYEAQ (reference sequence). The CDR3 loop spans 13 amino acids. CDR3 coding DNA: TGTGCTAGCAGCCCAGGGCCCCAAGAGACCCAGTACTTC. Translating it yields CASSPGPQETQYF.

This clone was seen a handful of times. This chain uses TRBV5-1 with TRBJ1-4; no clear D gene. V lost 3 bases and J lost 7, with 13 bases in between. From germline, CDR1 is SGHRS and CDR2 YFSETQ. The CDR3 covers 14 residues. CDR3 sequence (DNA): TGCGCCAGCAGCTCGGACCTCCCATCTGAAAAACTGTTTTTT. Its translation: CASSSDLPSEKLFF.

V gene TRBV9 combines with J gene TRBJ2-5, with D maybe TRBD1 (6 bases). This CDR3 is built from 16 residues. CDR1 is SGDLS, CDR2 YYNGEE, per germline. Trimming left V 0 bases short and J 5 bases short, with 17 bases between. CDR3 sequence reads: CASSVGAGDLVETQYF. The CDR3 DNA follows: TGTGCCAGCAGCGTAGGGGCAGGGGATCTTGTGGAGACCCAGTACTTC.

CDR3 coding DNA: TGTGCCAGCAGCCCCTCTCCTTGGTACGAGACCCAGTACTTC. It translates to CASSPSPWYETQYF. The rearrangement joins TRBV7-9 to TRBJ2-5; D is undetermined. V was pared by 5 bases and J by 5 bases, with 15 bases between. The germline gives CDR1 SEHNR, CDR2 FQNEAQ (reference sequence). CDR3 length: 14 residues.

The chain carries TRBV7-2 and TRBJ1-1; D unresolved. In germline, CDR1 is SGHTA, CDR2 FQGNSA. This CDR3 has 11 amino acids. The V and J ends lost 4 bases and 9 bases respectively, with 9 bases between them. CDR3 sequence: CASSYGRKAFF. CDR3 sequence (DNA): TGTGCCAGCAGCTATGGGCGGAAAGCTTTCTTT.

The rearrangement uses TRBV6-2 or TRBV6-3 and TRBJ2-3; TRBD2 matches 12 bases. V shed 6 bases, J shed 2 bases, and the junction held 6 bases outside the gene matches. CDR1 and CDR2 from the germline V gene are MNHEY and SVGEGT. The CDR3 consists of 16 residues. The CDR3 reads CASSSSGGAITDTQYF. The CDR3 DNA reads TGTGCCAGCAGCTCTAGCGGGGGGGCCATCACAGATACGCAGTATTTT.